These T cell receptor beta chains were read from a single sample in a study of beta chain features in type 1 diabetes. Assay: immunoSEQ multiplex PCR; the TCRdb copy retains only in-frame clones and omits some. Of about 360,000 clones in the sample, about 12% were seen once. Sequenced material: naive CD4+ T cells from blood. The receptors derive from a man aged 18-30 years in good health. The CDR3 runs from the conserved cysteine through the conserved F or W. D genes are given only for firm matches. Expanded clones are given a class, and other clones once, few, many or no size at all.

-	few	TRBJ2-3	TRBV2	CASSELTPLGYF	TGTGCCAGCAGTGAACTGACCCCGCTAGGGTATTTT
TRBD1	few	TRBJ2-3	TRBV9	CASSVELPRGNPDTQYF	TGTGCCAGCAGCGTAGAGCTGCCCAGGGGGAATCCAGATACGCAGTATTTT
TRBD2	-	TRBJ2-5	TRBV7-2	CASSFGLGETQYF	TGTGCCAGCAGCTTCGGACTAGGGGAGACCCAGTACTTC
-	few	TRBJ2-1	TRBV30	CAFNRDAYNEQFF	TGTGCCTTCAACAGGGACGCCTACAATGAGCAGTTCTTC
TRBD1	-	TRBJ1-2	TRBV29-1	CSVGDRGHYGYTF	TGCAGCGTTGGGGACAGAGGACACTATGGCTACACCTTC
TRBD1	few	TRBJ1-2	TRBV29-1	CSASETGDPYGYTF	TGCAGCGCCTCCGAAACAGGGGATCCCTATGGCTACACCTTC
TRBD1	few	TRBJ2-2	TRBV30	CAWSHAGTGNTGELFF	TGTGCCTGGAGTCACGCCGGGACAGGGAACACCGGGGAGCTGTTTTTT
TRBD1	few	TRBJ2-3	TRBV18	CASSRQQGASTDTQYF	TGTGCCAGCTCACGACAACAGGGGGCTAGCACAGATACGCAGTATTTT
TRBD1	few	TRBJ2-5	TRBV11-2	CASSRDSRRTQYF	TGTGCCAGCAGCCGGGACAGTCGTCGGACCCAGTACTTC
TRBD2	few	TRBJ2-1	TRBV5-4	CASSLQTGLGYNEQFF	TGTGCCAGCAGCTTACAAACGGGACTAGGATACAATGAGCAGTTCTTC
TRBD1	few	TRBJ2-7	TRBV6-1	CASSVGQGLGEQYF	TGTGCCAGCAGTGTGGGACAGGGGTTGGGTGAGCAGTACTTC
-	-	TRBJ2-7	TRBV7-2	CASSLSPRYEQYF	TGTGCCAGCAGCTTATCCCCCCGCTACGAGCAGTACTTC
-	few	TRBJ2-5	TRBV29-1	CSTTGGGGETQYF	TGCAGCACAACGGGGGGCGGAGGGGAGACCCAGTACTTC
TRBD2	few	TRBJ2-6	TRBV27	CASSREGRLAGFSGANVLTF	TGTGCCAGCAGCCGAGAGGGGCGACTAGCGGGGTTCTCTGGGGCCAACGTCCTGACTTTC
-	-	TRBJ2-7	TRBV7-8	CASSLVLGQHYEQYF	TGTGCCAGCAGCTTAGTATTGGGCCAACACTACGAGCAGTACTTC